Listed below are T cell receptor beta chains from one sample, sequenced in a study of control samples from healthy donors and cancer patients. Method: immunoSEQ multiplex PCR; TCRdb's copy keeps in-frame clones and lacks some. The sample shows some 120,000 clones, 88% of them seen only once. Sequenced material: blood. The receptors stem from an older woman in good health. Each CDR3 is given with its conserved first and last residue. Each record gives: D gene, J gene, V gene, clone size, CDR3 protein, CDR3 DNA. A D gene is named only where the DNA matches it firmly. Part of the rows lack a size; the others show once, few, many or a class for expanded clones.

d_gene: .
j_gene: TRBJ1-3
v_gene: TRBV6-1
abundance: .
CDR3aa: CASSEALGPNTIYF
CDR3nt: TGTGCCAGCAGTGAAGCGCTAGGACCGAACACCATATATTTT

d_gene: TRBD2
j_gene: TRBJ2-1
v_gene: TRBV11-2
abundance: once
CDR3aa: CASSLGLAGGGYEQFF
CDR3nt: TGTGCCAGCAGCTTAGGGCTAGCGGGGGGCGGGTATGAGCAGTTCTTC

d_gene: TRBD1
j_gene: TRBJ2-7
v_gene: TRBV5-1
abundance: .
CDR3aa: CASSLSGQGYEQYF
CDR3nt: TGCGCCAGCAGCTTGTCGGGACAGGGGTACGAGCAGTACTTC

d_gene: .
j_gene: TRBJ2-1
v_gene: TRBV4-1
abundance: once
CDR3aa: CASSQDTVGSYNEQFF
CDR3nt: TGCGCCAGCAGCCAAGATACGGTAGGCTCGTACAATGAGCAGTTCTTC

d_gene: .
j_gene: TRBJ1-2
v_gene: TRBV7-2
abundance: .
CDR3aa: CASSLDVLGGGGYTF
CDR3nt: TGTGCCAGCAGCTTAGATGTCTTAGGGGGAGGAGGCTACACCTTC

d_gene: TRBD1
j_gene: TRBJ1-1
v_gene: TRBV7-9
abundance: .
CDR3aa: CASTGGQGSTEAFF
CDR3nt: TGTGCCAGCACAGGGGGGCAGGGGAGCACTGAAGCTTTCTTT

d_gene: TRBD1
j_gene: TRBJ1-4
v_gene: TRBV6-5
abundance: many
CDR3aa: CATRQGVVEKLFF
CDR3nt: TGTGCCACTCGACAGGGGGTAGTTGAAAAACTGTTTTTT

d_gene: .
j_gene: TRBJ2-7
v_gene: TRBV7-2
abundance: .
CDR3aa: CASSLEMAYEQYF
CDR3nt: TGTGCCAGCAGCTTAGAGATGGCCTACGAGCAGTACTTC

d_gene: .
j_gene: TRBJ2-7
v_gene: TRBV2
abundance: .
CDR3aa: CASRPRDGTYEQYF
CDR3nt: TGTGCCAGCAGACCCCGGGACGGAACCTACGAGCAGTACTTC

d_gene: .
j_gene: TRBJ1-1
v_gene: TRBV5-1
abundance: .
CDR3aa: CASSLFGNTEAFF
CDR3nt: TGCGCCAGCAGCTTATTCGGTAACACTGAAGCTTTCTTT

d_gene: .
j_gene: TRBJ2-4
v_gene: TRBV3-1/TRBV3-2
abundance: .
CDR3aa: CASSPDGNIQYF
CDR3nt: TGTGCCAGCAGCCCAGACGGAAACATTCAGTACTTC

d_gene: .
j_gene: TRBJ2-2
v_gene: TRBV9
abundance: few
CDR3aa: CASSAQQGKNTGELFF
CDR3nt: TGTGCCAGCAGCGCCCAGCAGGGGAAGAACACCGGGGAGCTGTTTTTT

d_gene: .
j_gene: TRBJ2-1
v_gene: TRBV11-2
abundance: .
CDR3aa: CASSLLVVVHNEQFF
CDR3nt: TGTGCCAGCAGCCTCTTAGTGGTAGTTCACAATGAGCAGTTCTTC

d_gene: TRBD2
j_gene: TRBJ2-1
v_gene: TRBV19
abundance: .
CDR3aa: CASSMGLVYNEQFF
CDR3nt: TGTGCCAGTAGTATGGGACTAGTCTACAATGAGCAGTTCTTC

d_gene: .
j_gene: TRBJ1-2
v_gene: TRBV27
abundance: .
CDR3aa: CASSSLTLLHAGADGYTF
CDR3nt: TGTGCCAGCAGCTCCCTGACCCTCCTGCATGCGGGGGCGGATGGCTACACCTTC

d_gene: TRBD1
j_gene: TRBJ2-5
v_gene: TRBV11-2
abundance: .
CDR3aa: CATSQGYQETQYF
CDR3nt: TGTGCCACCTCACAGGGGTACCAAGAGACCCAGTACTTC

d_gene: .
j_gene: TRBJ2-5
v_gene: TRBV3-1/TRBV3-2
abundance: .
CDR3aa: CASSLGGQETQYF
CDR3nt: TGTGCCAGCAGCCTCGGGGGACAAGAGACCCAGTACTTC

d_gene: .
j_gene: TRBJ1-2
v_gene: TRBV10-3
abundance: .
CDR3aa: CASTFRSGGEMDGYTF
CDR3nt: TGTGCCAGCACCTTCCGATCCGGAGGGGAAATGGATGGCTACACCTTC

d_gene: TRBD1
j_gene: TRBJ2-2
v_gene: TRBV5-1
abundance: .
CDR3aa: CASSLDRGPGRELFF
CDR3nt: TGCGCCAGCAGCTTGGACAGGGGTCCTGGGAGGGAGCTGTTTTTT

d_gene: TRBD1
j_gene: TRBJ2-1
v_gene: TRBV6-1
abundance: .
CDR3aa: CASSERTGWGGYNEQFF
CDR3nt: TGTGCCAGCAGTGAAAGGACAGGATGGGGTGGGTACAATGAGCAGTTCTTC

d_gene: TRBD1
j_gene: TRBJ1-5
v_gene: TRBV7-2
abundance: .
CDR3aa: CASSPRTGDQPQHF
CDR3nt: TGTGCCAGCAGCCCAAGGACAGGGGATCAGCCCCAGCATTTT

d_gene: .
j_gene: TRBJ1-6
v_gene: TRBV7-8
abundance: .
CDR3aa: CASSLGRASPLHF
CDR3nt: TGTGCCAGCAGCTTAGGGCGGGCATCACCCCTCCACTTT

d_gene: TRBD1
j_gene: TRBJ1-1
v_gene: TRBV9
abundance: .
CDR3aa: CASSYRGGTEAFF
CDR3nt: TGTGCCAGCAGCTACAGGGGGGGCACTGAAGCTTTCTTT

d_gene: TRBD1
j_gene: TRBJ2-7
v_gene: TRBV19
abundance: .
CDR3aa: CASSIGTGTYEQYF
CDR3nt: TGTGCCAGTAGTATTGGGACAGGTACCTACGAGCAGTACTTC

d_gene: .
j_gene: TRBJ2-5
v_gene: TRBV21-1
abundance: .
CDR3aa: CASSKGSTSQETQYF
CDR3nt: TGTGCCAGCAGCAAGGGGTCAACAAGTCAAGAGACCCAGTACTTC

d_gene: .
j_gene: TRBJ1-5
v_gene: TRBV6-2/TRBV6-3
abundance: .
CDR3aa: CASSRPGTFQPQHF
CDR3nt: TGTGCCAGCAGTAGGCCGGGAACATTTCAGCCCCAGCATTTT

d_gene: .
j_gene: TRBJ2-7
v_gene: TRBV7-2
abundance: .
CDR3aa: CASSRRGTGEQYF
CDR3nt: TGTGCCAGCAGCCGCCGGGGGACGGGAGAGCAGTACTTC

d_gene: TRBD2
j_gene: TRBJ2-1
v_gene: TRBV6-1
abundance: .
CDR3aa: CASSELAGANEQFF
CDR3nt: TGTGCCAGCAGTGAACTAGCGGGGGCCAATGAGCAGTTCTTC

d_gene: .
j_gene: TRBJ2-7
v_gene: TRBV7-2
abundance: .
CDR3aa: CASTQGGVYEQYF
CDR3nt: TGTGCCAGCACCCAGGGGGGGGTTTACGAGCAGTACTTC

d_gene: .
j_gene: TRBJ2-2
v_gene: TRBV2
abundance: .
CDR3aa: CASSEARGNTGELFF
CDR3nt: TGTGCCAGCAGTGAAGCGCGGGGGAACACCGGGGAGCTGTTTTTT

d_gene: TRBD2
j_gene: TRBJ2-3
v_gene: TRBV27
abundance: .
CDR3aa: CASSSRRGGSDTQYF
CDR3nt: TGTGCCAGCAGTTCACGGCGGGGGGGGTCAGATACGCAGTATTTT

d_gene: .
j_gene: TRBJ1-1
v_gene: TRBV4-1
abundance: .
CDR3aa: CASSIRENTEAFF
CDR3nt: TGCGCCAGCAGCATTAGGGAGAACACTGAAGCTTTCTTT

d_gene: .
j_gene: TRBJ2-7
v_gene: TRBV28
abundance: .
CDR3aa: CASSLRRTAYEQYF
CDR3nt: TGTGCCAGCAGTTTACGAAGGACAGCTTACGAGCAGTACTTC

d_gene: TRBD2
j_gene: TRBJ2-6
v_gene: TRBV7-2
abundance: few
CDR3aa: CASSQAGAGANVLTF
CDR3nt: TGTGCCAGCAGCCAAGCGGGGGCTGGGGCCAACGTCCTGACTTTC

d_gene: .
j_gene: TRBJ2-3
v_gene: TRBV10-1
abundance: .
CDR3aa: CASNIRHDPTDTQYF
CDR3nt: TGCGCCAGCAACATTAGACATGATCCGACAGATACGCAGTATTTT

d_gene: .
j_gene: TRBJ1-1
v_gene: TRBV19
abundance: .
CDR3aa: CASRPSGVGMNTEAFF
CDR3nt: TGTGCCAGTAGGCCATCAGGGGTGGGCATGAACACTGAAGCTTTCTTT

d_gene: .
j_gene: TRBJ1-6
v_gene: TRBV7-5
abundance: .
CDR3aa: CARSLPWEYSPLHF
CDR3nt: TGTGCCAGAAGCTTACCCTGGGAGTATTCACCCCTCCACTTT

d_gene: .
j_gene: TRBJ1-1
v_gene: TRBV6-5
abundance: .
CDR3aa: CASSRLMNTEAFF
CDR3nt: TGTGCCAGCAGTCGGCTAATGAACACTGAAGCTTTCTTT

d_gene: .
j_gene: TRBJ2-3
v_gene: TRBV5-1
abundance: few
CDR3aa: CASSLANGADTQYF
CDR3nt: TGCGCCAGCAGCTTGGCAAATGGCGCAGATACGCAGTATTTT

d_gene: .
j_gene: TRBJ2-5
v_gene: TRBV7-3
abundance: .
CDR3aa: CASSLSRGETQYF
CDR3nt: TGTGCCAGCAGCTTATCGCGAGGGGAGACCCAGTACTTC

d_gene: .
j_gene: TRBJ1-2
v_gene: TRBV5-1
abundance: .
CDR3aa: CASSFETPNYGYTF
CDR3nt: TGCGCCAGCAGCTTCGAAACACCTAACTATGGCTACACCTTC

d_gene: TRBD1
j_gene: TRBJ1-1
v_gene: TRBV7-9
abundance: .
CDR3aa: CATQGEVEAFF
CDR3nt: TGTGCCACCCAGGGGGAGGTTGAAGCTTTCTTT

d_gene: .
j_gene: TRBJ1-2
v_gene: TRBV12-5
abundance: .
CDR3aa: CASGGAGNYGYTF
CDR3nt: TGTGCTAGTGGCGGAGCGGGGAACTATGGCTACACCTTC

d_gene: TRBD1
j_gene: TRBJ1-2
v_gene: TRBV5-6
abundance: .
CDR3aa: CASSLAGTGGRYGYTF
CDR3nt: TGTGCCAGCAGCTTGGCGGGGACAGGGGGAAGGTATGGCTACACCTTC

d_gene: .
j_gene: TRBJ1-1
v_gene: TRBV5-6
abundance: .
CDR3aa: CASSLGGNTEAFF
CDR3nt: TGTGCCAGCAGCTTGGGGGGGAACACTGAAGCTTTCTTT

d_gene: .
j_gene: TRBJ1-2
v_gene: TRBV27
abundance: .
CDR3aa: CASTPGPHYGYTF
CDR3nt: TGTGCCAGCACTCCAGGGCCTCACTATGGCTACACCTTC

d_gene: .
j_gene: TRBJ1-5
v_gene: TRBV7-2
abundance: .
CDR3aa: CASSLTDAQPQHF
CDR3nt: TGTGCCAGCAGCTTAACGGACGCTCAGCCCCAGCATTTT

d_gene: TRBD1
j_gene: TRBJ2-3
v_gene: TRBV7-3
abundance: .
CDR3aa: CASSGGQGVHYTDTQYF
CDR3nt: TGTGCCAGCAGCGGGGGACAGGGGGTTCACTACACAGATACGCAGTATTTT

d_gene: .
j_gene: TRBJ2-5
v_gene: TRBV11-2
abundance: .
CDR3aa: CASRRQKETQYF
CDR3nt: TGTGCCAGCAGGCGACAGAAAGAGACCCAGTACTTC

d_gene: .
j_gene: TRBJ2-5
v_gene: TRBV10-3
abundance: .
CDR3aa: CAISRDEETQYF
CDR3nt: TGTGCCATCAGCCGGGACGAAGAGACCCAGTACTTC

d_gene: TRBD1
j_gene: TRBJ1-6
v_gene: TRBV5-4
abundance: .
CDR3aa: CASSPNRGGGDSPLHF
CDR3nt: TGTGCCAGCAGCCCGAACAGGGGCGGTGGAGATTCACCCCTCCACTTT

d_gene: .
j_gene: TRBJ2-7
v_gene: TRBV12-2
abundance: .
CDR3aa: CASRLAEIVGGQGPYEQYF
CDR3nt: TGTGCAAGTCGCTTAGCGGAAATTGTGGGGGGACAGGGACCCTACGAGCAGTACTTC